This T cell receptor beta chain was observed in a study of blood T cell repertoires in COVID-19. Whole-study context: Researchers got acute and convalescent COVID-19 samples from the United States, Italy and Spain.

This clone occurred a few times. Enrollees, about 18 to 90 years old, lived in around 23 US areas. Cohort assignment relied on participant-reported clinical history. Source study methods: Counts of nucleated cells, estimated from reference gene primer amplification, were obtained. The table came from immunoSEQ multiplex PCR; TCRdb's copy has only in-frame clones and leaves some out. V and J calls and clone size are as listed in that table; D and trimming were resolved from the DNA. The table has under 200,000 clones, approximately 80% seen once. The trim removed 7 bases at V and 0 bases at J, leaving 8 bases unmatched. The CDR3 runs to 17 residues. The germline gives CDR1 SQVTM, CDR2 ANQGSEA.

The gene calls are TRBV29-1 and TRBJ2-2; 13 bases align to TRBD2. Sequenced input: PBMCs or T cells enriched from blood (not recorded which). The clonotype originates from a man aged 45-65 years who had recovered from COVID-19. The CDR3 DNA follows: TGCAGCGGTGGGGGGACTAGCGGGACCTCGAACACCGGGGAGCTGTTTTTT. This codes for CSGGGTSGTSNTGELFF.